This note documents a single T cell receptor (beta chain) sequence. No antigen is known for it. The data are from a study of beta chain features in type 1 diabetes. Overall study results and limits: There was a moderate but significant shortening of TCRB CDR3s in all four CD4+ subsets of Type 1 diabetes patients.

V gave up 2 bases and J gave up 2 bases; unmatched junction bases: 4. Germline V CDR1 and CDR2: SGHDT, YYEEEE. The length of the CDR3 is 16 residues. All of the isolated RNA was reverse transcribed, so expressed TCRB transcripts were sequenced. Sequencing used immunoSEQ multiplex PCR; TCRdb keeps in-frame clones, though not all of them. The profile shows around 26,000 clones, about 63% of them singletons. Sequencing was carried out using stem cell memory CD4+ T cells from blood. The sequence was collected from a woman in her forties with type 1 diabetes. The chain recombines TRBV5-6 with TRBJ2-6; TRBD1 aligns across 7 bases. Here the CDR3 DNA reads TGTGCCAGCAGCTTCGGCCAGGGGGCTGGGGCCAACGTCCTGACTTTC. This gives the protein CASSFGQGAGANVLTF.